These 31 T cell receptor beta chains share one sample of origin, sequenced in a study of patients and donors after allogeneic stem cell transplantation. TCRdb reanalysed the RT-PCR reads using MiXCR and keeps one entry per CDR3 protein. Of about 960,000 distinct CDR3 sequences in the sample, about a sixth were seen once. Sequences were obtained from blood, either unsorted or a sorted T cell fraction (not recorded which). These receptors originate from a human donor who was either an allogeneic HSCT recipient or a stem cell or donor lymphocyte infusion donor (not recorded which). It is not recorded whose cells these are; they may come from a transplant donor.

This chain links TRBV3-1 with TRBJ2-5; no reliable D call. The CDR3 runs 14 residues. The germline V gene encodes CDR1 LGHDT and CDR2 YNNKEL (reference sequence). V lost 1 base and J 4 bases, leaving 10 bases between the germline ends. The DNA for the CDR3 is TGTGCCAGCAGCCAAGGGGTCAAGATAGAGACCCAGTACTTC. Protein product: CASSQGVKIETQYF.

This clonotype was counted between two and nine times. CDR3 coding DNA: TGCAGTGCTACTGCTAGCTCCTATAATTCACCCCTCCACTTT. Its translation: CSATASSYNSPLHF. The V gene is TRBV20-1, the J gene TRBJ1-6; D is ambiguous. Germline V gene data show CDR1 as DFQATT and CDR2 as SNEGSKA (reference sequence). The CDR3 spans 14 residues. The ends were cut back, 4 bases at V and 0 bases at J, with 7 bases in the middle.

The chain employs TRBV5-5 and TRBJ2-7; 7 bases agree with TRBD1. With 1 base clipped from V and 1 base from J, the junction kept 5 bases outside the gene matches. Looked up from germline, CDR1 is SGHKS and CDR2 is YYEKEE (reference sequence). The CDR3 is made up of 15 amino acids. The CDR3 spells CASSLTGDTSYEQYF. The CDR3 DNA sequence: TGTGCCAGCAGCTTGACAGGGGACACATCCTACGAGCAGTACTTC.

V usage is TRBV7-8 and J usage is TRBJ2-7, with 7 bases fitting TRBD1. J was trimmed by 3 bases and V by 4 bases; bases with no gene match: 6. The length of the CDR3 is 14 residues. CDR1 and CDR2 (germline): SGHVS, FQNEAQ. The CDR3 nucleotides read TGTGCCAGCAGCTGGGGGACAGACCTCTACGAGCAGTACTTC. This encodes CASSWGTDLYEQYF. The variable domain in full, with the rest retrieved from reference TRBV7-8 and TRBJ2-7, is GAGVSQSPRYKVAKRGQDVALRCDPISGHVSLFWYQQALGQGPEFLTYFQNEAQLDKSGLPSDRFFAERPEGSVSTLKIQRTQQEDSAVYLCASSWGTDLYEQYFGPGTRLTVT.

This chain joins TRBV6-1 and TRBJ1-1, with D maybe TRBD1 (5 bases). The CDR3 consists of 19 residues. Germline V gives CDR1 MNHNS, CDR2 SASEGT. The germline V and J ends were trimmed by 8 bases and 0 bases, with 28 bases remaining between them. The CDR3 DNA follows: TGTGCCAGCTTATCAGTGTCAGGGTTTTTCCAACCCATGAACACTGAAGCTTTCTTT. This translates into CASLSVSGFFQPMNTEAFF.

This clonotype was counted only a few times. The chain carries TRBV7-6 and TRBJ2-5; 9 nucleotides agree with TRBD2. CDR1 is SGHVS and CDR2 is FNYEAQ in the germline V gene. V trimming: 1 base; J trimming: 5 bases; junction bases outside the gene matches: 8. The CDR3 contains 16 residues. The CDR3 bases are TGTGCCAGCAGCTTAGAAGTTGCGGGAGGGAGGGAGACCCAGTACTTC. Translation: CASSLEVAGGRETQYF.

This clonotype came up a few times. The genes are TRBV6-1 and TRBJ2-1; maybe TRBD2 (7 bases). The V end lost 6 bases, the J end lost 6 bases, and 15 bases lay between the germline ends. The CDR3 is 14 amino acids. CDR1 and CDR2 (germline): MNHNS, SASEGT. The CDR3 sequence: CASREGGGSNEQFF. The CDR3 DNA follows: TGTGCCAGCAGAGAGGGGGGGGGCAGCAATGAGCAGTTCTTC.

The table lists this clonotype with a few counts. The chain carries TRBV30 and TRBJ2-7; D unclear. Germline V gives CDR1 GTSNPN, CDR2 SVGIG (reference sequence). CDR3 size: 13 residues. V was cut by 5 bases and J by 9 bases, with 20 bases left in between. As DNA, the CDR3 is TGTGCCTGGGACCCGACCATAGGCTTGGGGCAGTACTTC. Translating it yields CAWDPTIGLGQYF.

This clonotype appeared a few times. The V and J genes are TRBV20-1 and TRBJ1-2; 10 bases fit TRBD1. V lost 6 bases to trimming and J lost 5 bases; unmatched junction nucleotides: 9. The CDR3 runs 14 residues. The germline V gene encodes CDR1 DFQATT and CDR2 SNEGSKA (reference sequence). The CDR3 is CSARTGGGSYGYTF. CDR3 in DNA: TGCAGTGCCCGGACAGGGGGAGGCAGTTATGGCTACACCTTC.

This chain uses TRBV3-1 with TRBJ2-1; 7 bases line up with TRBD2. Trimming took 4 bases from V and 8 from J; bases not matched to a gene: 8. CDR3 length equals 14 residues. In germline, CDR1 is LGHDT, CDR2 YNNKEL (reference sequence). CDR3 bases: TGTGCCAGCAGCCTAGCGGGTCCGTGGGATGAGCAGTTCTTC. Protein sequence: CASSLAGPWDEQFF.

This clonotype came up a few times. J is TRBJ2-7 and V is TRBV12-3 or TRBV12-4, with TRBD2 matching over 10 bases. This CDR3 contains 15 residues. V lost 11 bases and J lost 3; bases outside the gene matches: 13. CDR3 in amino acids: CAPTIGLAAYYEQYF. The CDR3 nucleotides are TGTGCCCCAACGATAGGACTAGCGGCTTACTACGAGCAGTACTTC.

CDR3 nucleotides: TGTGCCAGCTCACGTGTACCGGACCTCTACGAGCAGTACTTC. Translated, it gives CASSRVPDLYEQYF. This chain joins TRBV18 and TRBJ2-7; D is unresolved. The CDR3 length is 14 residues. Germline V lookup: CDR1 KGHSH, CDR2 LQKENI. V gave up 4 bases and J gave up 3 bases, with 13 bases separating them.

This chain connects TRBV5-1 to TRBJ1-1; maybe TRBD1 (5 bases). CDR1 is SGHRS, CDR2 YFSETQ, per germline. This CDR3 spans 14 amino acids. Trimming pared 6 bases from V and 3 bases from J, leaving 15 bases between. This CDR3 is CASMRQGEYTEAFF. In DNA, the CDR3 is TGCGCCAGCATGCGGCAGGGCGAATACACTGAAGCTTTCTTT.

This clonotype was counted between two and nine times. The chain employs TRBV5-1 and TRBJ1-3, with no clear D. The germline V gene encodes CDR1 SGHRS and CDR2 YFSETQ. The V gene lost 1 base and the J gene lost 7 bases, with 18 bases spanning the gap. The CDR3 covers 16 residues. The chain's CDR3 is CASSLNLLAPANTIYF. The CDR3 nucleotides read TGCGCCAGCAGCTTGAATCTCCTCGCACCGGCGAACACCATATATTTT.

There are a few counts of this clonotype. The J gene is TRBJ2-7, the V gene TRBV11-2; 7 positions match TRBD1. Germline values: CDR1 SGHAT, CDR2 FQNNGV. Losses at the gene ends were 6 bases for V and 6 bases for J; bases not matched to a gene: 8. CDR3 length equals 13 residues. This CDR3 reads CASRQGRILEQYF. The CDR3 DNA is TGTGCCAGCAGACAGGGGCGCATCCTCGAGCAGTACTTC.

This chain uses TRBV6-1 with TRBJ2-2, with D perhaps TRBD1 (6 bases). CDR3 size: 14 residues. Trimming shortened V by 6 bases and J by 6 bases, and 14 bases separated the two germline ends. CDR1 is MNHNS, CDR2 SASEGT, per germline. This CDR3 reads CASRGRTGSGELFF. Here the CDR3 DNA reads TGTGCCAGCAGGGGCCGTACAGGGTCCGGGGAGCTGTTTTTT.

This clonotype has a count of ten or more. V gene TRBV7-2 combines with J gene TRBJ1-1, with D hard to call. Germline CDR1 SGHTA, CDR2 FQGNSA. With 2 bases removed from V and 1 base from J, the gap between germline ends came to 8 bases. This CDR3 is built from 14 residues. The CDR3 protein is CASSLISTNTEAFF. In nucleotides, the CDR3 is TGTGCCAGCAGCTTAATTTCGACGAACACTGAAGCTTTCTTT. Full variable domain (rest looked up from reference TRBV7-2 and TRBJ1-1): GAGVSQSPSNKVTEKGKDVELRCDPISGHTALYWYRQSLGQGLEFLIYFQGNSAPDKSGLPSDRFSAERTGGSVSTLTIQRTQQEDSAVYLCASSLISTNTEAFFGQGTRLTVV.

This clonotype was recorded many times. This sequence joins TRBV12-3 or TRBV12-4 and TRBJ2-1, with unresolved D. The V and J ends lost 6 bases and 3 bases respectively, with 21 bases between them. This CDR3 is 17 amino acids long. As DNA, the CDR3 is TGTGCCAGCAGCCCCTACTCGGCCCATGCGATCTACAATGAGCAGTTCTTC. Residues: CASSPYSAHAIYNEQFF.

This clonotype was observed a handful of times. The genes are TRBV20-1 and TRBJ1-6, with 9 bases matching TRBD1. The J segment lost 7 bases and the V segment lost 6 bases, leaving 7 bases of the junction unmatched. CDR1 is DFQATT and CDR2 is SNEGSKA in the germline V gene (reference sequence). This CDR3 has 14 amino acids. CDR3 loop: CSAGQGLRNSPLHF. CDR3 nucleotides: TGCAGTGCCGGACAGGGGCTCCGGAATTCACCCCTCCACTTT.

CDR3 nucleotide sequence: TGTGCCAGCAGCAACCCTACTCTCGCGGGAGCAGAGACCCAGTACTTC. This sequence encodes CASSNPTLAGAETQYF. The J gene is TRBJ2-5, the V gene TRBV12-3 or TRBV12-4; TRBD2 agrees at 7 bases. There are 16 residues in the CDR3. Germline trimming cut 6 bases from V and 4 bases from J; bases unmatched to any gene: 14.

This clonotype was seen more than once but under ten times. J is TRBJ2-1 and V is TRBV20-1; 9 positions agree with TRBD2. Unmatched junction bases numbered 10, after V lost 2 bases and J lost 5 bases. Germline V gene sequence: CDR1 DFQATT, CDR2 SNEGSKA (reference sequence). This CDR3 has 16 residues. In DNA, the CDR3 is TGCAGTGCTAGAAGGGGTAGCGGGAGTCGTAACAATGAGCAGTTCTTC. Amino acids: CSARRGSGSRNNEQFF.

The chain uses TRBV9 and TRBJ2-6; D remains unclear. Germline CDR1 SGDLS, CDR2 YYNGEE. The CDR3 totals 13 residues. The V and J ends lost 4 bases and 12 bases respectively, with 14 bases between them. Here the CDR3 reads CASSQVGGIVLTF. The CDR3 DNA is TGTGCCAGCAGCCAAGTAGGCGGCATCGTCCTGACTTTC.

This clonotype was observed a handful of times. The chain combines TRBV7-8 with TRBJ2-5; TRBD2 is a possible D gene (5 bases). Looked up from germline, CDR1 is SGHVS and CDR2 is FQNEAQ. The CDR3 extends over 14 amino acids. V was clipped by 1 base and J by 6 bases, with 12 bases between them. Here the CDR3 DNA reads TGTGCCAGCAGCTTAGGGGGAGTCAACAAGACCCAGTACTTC. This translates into CASSLGGVNKTQYF.

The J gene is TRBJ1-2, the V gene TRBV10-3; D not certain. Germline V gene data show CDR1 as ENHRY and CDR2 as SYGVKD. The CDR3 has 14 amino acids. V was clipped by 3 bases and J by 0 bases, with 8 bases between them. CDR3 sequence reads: CAISDRTSNYGYTF. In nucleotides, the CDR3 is TGTGCCATCAGTGACAGGACCTCTAACTATGGCTACACCTTC.

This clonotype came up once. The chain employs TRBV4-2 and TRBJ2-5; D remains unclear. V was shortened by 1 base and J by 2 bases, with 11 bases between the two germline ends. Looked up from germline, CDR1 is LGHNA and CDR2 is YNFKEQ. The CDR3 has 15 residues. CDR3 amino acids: CASSQGADVQETQYF. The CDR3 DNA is TGTGCCAGCAGCCAAGGGGCGGATGTACAAGAGACCCAGTACTTC.

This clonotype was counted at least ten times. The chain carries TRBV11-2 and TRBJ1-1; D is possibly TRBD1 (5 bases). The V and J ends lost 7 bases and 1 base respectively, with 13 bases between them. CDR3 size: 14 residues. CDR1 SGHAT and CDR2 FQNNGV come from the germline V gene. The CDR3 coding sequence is TGTGCCAGCAATATGGGGGAGGGGAACACTGAAGCTTTCTTT. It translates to CASNMGEGNTEAFF.

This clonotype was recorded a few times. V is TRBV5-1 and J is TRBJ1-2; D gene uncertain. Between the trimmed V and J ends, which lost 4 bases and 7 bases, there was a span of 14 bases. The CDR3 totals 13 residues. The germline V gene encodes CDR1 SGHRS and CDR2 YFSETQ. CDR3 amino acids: CASSLKTGFGYTF. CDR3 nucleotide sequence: TGCGCCAGCAGCCTGAAGACGGGTTTTGGCTACACCTTC.

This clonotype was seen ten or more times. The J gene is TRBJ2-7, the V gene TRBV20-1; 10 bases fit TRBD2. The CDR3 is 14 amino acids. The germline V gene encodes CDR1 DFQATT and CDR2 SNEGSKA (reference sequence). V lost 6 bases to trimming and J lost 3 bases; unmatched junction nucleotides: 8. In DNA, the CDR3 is TGCAGTGCACTCGGGACTAGCGCCAACTACGAGCAGTACTTC. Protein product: CSALGTSANYEQYF.

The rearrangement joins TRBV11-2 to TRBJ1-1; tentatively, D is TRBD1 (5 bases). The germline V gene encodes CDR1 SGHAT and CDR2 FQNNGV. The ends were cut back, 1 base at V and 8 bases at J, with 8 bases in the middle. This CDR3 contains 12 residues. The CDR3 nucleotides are TGTGCCAGCAGCTTAGGGGGCGAAGAAGCTTTCTTT. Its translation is CASSLGGEEAFF.

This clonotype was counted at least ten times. CDR3 protein: CASRGDTEAFF. Written as DNA, the CDR3 is TGTGCCAGCAGGGGGGACACTGAAGCTTTCTTT. The chain recombines TRBV12-3 or TRBV12-4 with TRBJ1-1, with a weak D call TRBD1 (5 bases). There are 11 residues in the CDR3. With 6 bases removed from V and 3 bases from J, the gap between germline ends came to 5 bases.

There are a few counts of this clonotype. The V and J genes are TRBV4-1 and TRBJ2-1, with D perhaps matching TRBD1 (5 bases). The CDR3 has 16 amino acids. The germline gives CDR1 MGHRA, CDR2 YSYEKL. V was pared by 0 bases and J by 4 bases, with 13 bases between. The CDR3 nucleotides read TGCGCCAGCAGCCAAGAGTCGGCAGGGCCATACAATGAGCAGTTCTTC. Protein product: CASSQESAGPYNEQFF.